The 32 T cell receptor beta chains below come from one sample, sequenced in a study of T-cell memory formation after mild COVID-19. Using its own MiXCR run on the 5' RACE reads, TCRdb lists one record per CDR3 protein. The data show over 500,000 distinct CDR3 sequences, with about 18% seen just once and approximately 8.1% held by the top ten. The specimen was PBMCs or a T cell subset sorted from them (not recorded which). These receptors were obtained from an adult woman who had mild COVID-19 (a few samples of this study predate the infection). Cell type and time point are not known.

This chain uses TRBV6-2 or TRBV6-3 with TRBJ2-5, with D possibly being TRBD1 (5 bases). The CDR3 is 14 residues long. V lost 7 bases and J 2 bases, leaving 14 bases between the germline ends. Per germline, CDR1 MNHEY and CDR2 SVGEGT. CDR3 in DNA: TGTGCCAGCACCTTGGACATCCGACAAGAGACCCAGTACTTC. This sequence encodes CASTLDIRQETQYF.

This clonotype appeared a few times. V is TRBV2 and J is TRBJ2-5, with D perhaps assigned TRBD1 or TRBD2 (5 bases each). The germline V gene has CDR1 SNHLY and CDR2 FYNNEI. The V gene lost 5 bases and the J gene lost 2 bases, with 15 bases spanning the gap. CDR3 size: 15 residues. DNA for the CDR3: TGTGCCAGCAGTAAAGGGCAGGGAGTGCAAGAGACCCAGTACTTC. The encoded protein is CASSKGQGVQETQYF.

In this sample, this clonotype turned up a few times. The chain uses TRBV4-2 and TRBJ2-7; 7 bases align to TRBD2. There are 15 residues in the CDR3. V was pared by 0 bases and J by 1 base, with 3 bases of the junction left unmatched. Germline V CDR1 and CDR2: LGHNA, YNFKEQ. The CDR3 DNA reads as TGTGCCAGCAGCCAAGATCCGGGGGGATCCTACGAGCAGTACTTC. Translating it yields CASSQDPGGSYEQYF.

The rearrangement links TRBV7-2 to TRBJ1-2; D is undetermined. Trimming stripped 8 bases from V and 13 bases from J, with 14 bases between. Germline V gives CDR1 SGHTA, CDR2 FQGNSA. The CDR3 sequence is 10 residues long. The CDR3 region is CASRRVAPTF. CDR3 in DNA: TGTGCCAGCCGTCGGGTGGCTCCCACCTTC.

This clonotype has only a few counts. The V gene is TRBV7-9, the J gene TRBJ2-1; D is undetermined. V lost 5 bases to trimming and J lost 4 bases, with 18 bases between them. Per the germline V gene, CDR1 is SEHNR and CDR2 is FQNEAQ (reference sequence). The CDR3 runs to 16 residues. The CDR3: CASSPTGVAPYNEQFF. The CDR3 DNA reads TGTGCCAGCAGCCCAACTGGAGTAGCACCTTACAATGAGCAGTTCTTC.

The genes are TRBV7-3 and TRBJ1-1, with D perhaps matching TRBD1 (6 bases). The CDR3 loop spans 15 amino acids. The germline gives CDR1 SGHTA, CDR2 FQGTGA. Between the trimmed V and J ends, which lost 0 bases and 0 bases, there was a span of 8 bases. The CDR3 protein is CASSLTSGVNTEAFF. As DNA, the CDR3 is TGTGCCAGCAGCTTAACCTCAGGGGTGAACACTGAAGCTTTCTTT. The full variable domain, in which reference TRBV7-3 and TRBJ1-1 provide the parts outside the CDR3, is GAGVSQTPSNKVTEKGKYVELRCDPISGHTALYWYRQSLGQGPEFLIYFQGTGAADDSGLPNDRFFAVRPEGSVSTLKIQRTERGDSAVYLCASSLTSGVNTEAFFGQGTRLTVV.

This clonotype was seen at least ten times. The CDR3, as DNA: TGCGCCAGCAGACGTACTAGCGGGGCCGCTTACAATGAGCAGTTCTTC. It codes for CASRRTSGAAYNEQFF. This chain joins TRBV5-1 and TRBJ2-1, with 10 bases fitting TRBD2. V shed 5 bases, J shed 4 bases, and the junction held 9 bases outside the gene matches. This CDR3 is 16 amino acids long. Germline V gene lookup returns CDR1 SGHRS and CDR2 YFSETQ.

The chain is built from TRBV5-1 and TRBJ2-1; perhaps TRBD2 as D (6 bases). The CDR3 is 16 residues long. V was trimmed by 5 bases and J by 7 bases, leaving 22 bases between them. Germline-derived CDR1 and CDR2 are SGHRS and YFSETQ. The CDR3 nucleotides read TGCGCCAGCAGTTCCGACTCCCGGCCGGGGGTAAATGAGCAGTTCTTC. Translated, it gives CASSSDSRPGVNEQFF.

The CDR3 sequence: CASSYSGRTGGEQYF. The CDR3 DNA reads TGTGCCAGCAGTTACTCGGGGCGCACAGGGGGCGAGCAGTACTTC. J is TRBJ2-7 and V is TRBV6-5, with 8 nucleotides matching TRBD1. The V gene end was trimmed by 0 bases and the J gene end by 6 bases; junction bases not matched to a gene: 7. Germline CDR1 and CDR2: MNHEY and SVGAGI. The CDR3 runs to 15 residues.

This clonotype was seen a few times. V usage is TRBV12-3 or TRBV12-4 and J usage is TRBJ1-1; no reliable D call. The V end lost 7 bases, the J end lost 1 base, and 7 bases lay between the germline ends. This CDR3 is built from 12 residues. This CDR3 reads CASIRENTEAFF. The CDR3 coding sequence is TGTGCCAGCATAAGAGAGAACACTGAAGCTTTCTTT.

This clonotype was seen more than once but under ten times. The rearrangement uses TRBV7-8 and TRBJ2-1; TRBD2 might be the D (6 bases). Between the trimmed V and J ends, which lost 4 bases and 5 bases, there was a span of 9 bases. This CDR3 has 13 amino acids. The germline V gene encodes CDR1 SGHVS and CDR2 FQNEAQ. CDR3: CASSWRAHNEQFF. The CDR3 region has the DNA TGTGCCAGCAGCTGGAGGGCCCACAATGAGCAGTTCTTC.

The table lists this clonotype with a few counts. The CDR3 sequence: CAIKGDRVGQPQHF. The CDR3 DNA reads TGTGCCATCAAAGGTGACAGGGTTGGTCAGCCCCAGCATTTT. The gene calls are TRBV10-3 and TRBJ1-5; TRBD1 matches 7 bases. Unmatched junction bases numbered 9, after V lost 7 bases and J lost 6 bases. CDR3 length: 14 amino acids. CDR1 ENHRY and CDR2 SYGVKD come from the germline V gene.

This clonotype appeared a few times. The V and J genes are TRBV15 and TRBJ2-1, with TRBD2 matching 8 bases. The CDR3 sequence is 16 residues long. Unmatched junction bases numbered 9, after V lost 1 base and J lost 7 bases. CDR1 is LNHNV, CDR2 YYDKDF, per germline (reference sequence). The CDR3 DNA sequence: TGTGCCACCAGCAGAGTACGGGAGGGCCATTGGAATGAGCAGTTCTTC. Residues: CATSRVREGHWNEQFF.

This rearrangement joins TRBV6-6 to TRBJ1-1; the match to TRBD1 covers 8 bases. Looked up from germline, CDR1 is MNHNY and CDR2 is SVGAGI (reference sequence). The length of the CDR3 is 12 residues. Trimming took 5 bases from V and 6 from J; bases not matched to a gene: 2. CDR3 loop: CASSRDRSEAFF. CDR3 DNA: TGTGCCAGCAGTAGGGACAGGTCTGAAGCTTTCTTT.

The V and J genes are TRBV9 and TRBJ2-1, with D hard to call. The CDR3 spans 13 residues. Trimming stripped 7 bases from V and 4 bases from J, with 12 bases between. Germline lookup yields CDR1 SGDLS and CDR2 YYNGEE. The CDR3 DNA sequence: TGTGCCAGCGGTGATGGGAATTACAATGAGCAGTTCTTC. It yields the protein CASGDGNYNEQFF.

This clonotype was observed a handful of times. The chain joins TRBV6-2 or TRBV6-3 to TRBJ2-2; D is ambiguous. Trimming took off 2 bases at V and 4 bases at J, with 14 bases between the two ends. The germline CDR1 and CDR2 sequences are MNHEY and SVGEGT. The CDR3 loop spans 16 amino acids. Here the CDR3 DNA reads TGTGCCAGCAGTTACGACCCTAAGGGATCCACCGGGGAGCTGTTTTTT. Its protein is CASSYDPKGSTGELFF.

This clonotype showed up just a few times. This rearrangement joins TRBV24-1 to TRBJ1-2; D is unresolved. CDR1 KGHDR and CDR2 SFDVKD come from the germline V gene. Deletions cut 0 bases from V and 8 bases from J, with 15 bases between. This CDR3 is 15 amino acids long. The CDR3 here is CATSDLRARSTGYTF. The CDR3 nucleotides read TGTGCCACCAGTGATTTGCGGGCCAGGTCGACCGGCTACACCTTC.

This rearrangement joins TRBV7-9 to TRBJ2-3, with 15 positions matching TRBD2. The CDR3 contains 17 residues. Unmatched junction bases numbered 6, after V lost 5 bases and J lost 3 bases. CDR1 and CDR2 (germline): SEHNR, FQNEAQ (reference sequence). The CDR3 spells CASSPFGLAGGTDTQYF. CDR3 nucleotides: TGTGCCAGCAGCCCCTTCGGACTAGCGGGGGGGACAGATACGCAGTATTTT.

The chain recombines TRBV24-1 with TRBJ1-2, with 9 positions matching TRBD1. The germline V gene has CDR1 KGHDR and CDR2 SFDVKD. This CDR3 contains 16 residues. The ends lost 4 bases at V and 2 bases at J; junction bases unmatched: 7. CDR3 nucleotides: TGTGCCACCAGTGACCAAACCGGGACAGGGAACTATGGCTACACCTTC. It is translated as CATSDQTGTGNYGYTF.

The sample holds a few counts of this clonotype. The chain joins TRBV4-2 to TRBJ2-3; 9 nucleotides agree with TRBD2. The V gene's germline CDR1 is LGHNA and CDR2 YNFKEQ. With V trimmed by 4 bases and J by 5 bases, 22 bases remained unmatched. The CDR3 totals 20 residues. CDR3 nucleotide sequence: TGTGCCAGCAGCCGCAAGTCCTTACTAGCGGGTGAGGTGAGGGTAGATACGCAGTATTTT. This gives the protein CASSRKSLLAGEVRVDTQYF.

This clonotype turned up a few times. The chain uses TRBV2 and TRBJ2-5, with 12 bases that match TRBD2. With V trimmed by 6 bases and J by 6 bases, 11 bases remained unmatched. Germline V gene data show CDR1 as SNHLY and CDR2 as FYNNEI. This CDR3 is built from 16 residues. CDR3 sequence (DNA): TGTGCCAGCAGCGCCCGGAGACTAGCGGGAGCGAAGACCCAGTACTTC. Its translation: CASSARRLAGAKTQYF.

The rearrangement uses TRBV15 and TRBJ1-5, with TRBD1 as a possible D gene (6 bases). With 0 bases removed from V and 6 bases from J, the gap between germline ends came to 21 bases. The length of the CDR3 is 18 residues. Germline lookup yields CDR1 LNHNV and CDR2 YYDKDF (reference sequence). The CDR3 region has the DNA TGTGCCACCAGCAGAGAGGGGAAAAACAGGGACGTCGGTCAGCCCCAGCATTTT. It encodes CATSREGKNRDVGQPQHF.

The rearrangement joins TRBV9 to TRBJ2-5, with 7 bases fitting TRBD2. This CDR3 is built from 16 residues. Trimming removed 2 bases from V and 1 base from J; junction bases left unmatched: 8. Looked up from germline, CDR1 is SGDLS and CDR2 is YYNGEE. The CDR3 DNA reads TGTGCCAGCAGCGTCAGTAGCGGGCATTCCCAAGAGACCCAGTACTTC. Translation gives CASSVSSGHSQETQYF.

The V gene is TRBV18, the J gene TRBJ2-3; a weak D match, TRBD2 (6 bases). Germline V gives CDR1 KGHSH, CDR2 LQKENI. Deletions cut 6 bases from V and 2 bases from J, with 9 bases between. This CDR3 has 13 amino acids. This chain's CDR3 is CASSRTNTDTQYF. The CDR3 bases are TGTGCCAGCTCCCGGACTAACACAGATACGCAGTATTTT.

The chain combines TRBV4-1 with TRBJ2-1, with D perhaps given as TRBD1 or TRBD2 (5 bases each). CDR1 and CDR2 from the germline V gene are MGHRA and YSYEKL. V was pared by 4 bases and J by 2 bases, with 12 bases between. This CDR3 spans 15 amino acids. The CDR3 nucleotides read TGCGCCAGCAGCCTCTATGGGGGACCCTACAATGAGCAGTTCTTC. As protein: CASSLYGGPYNEQFF.

This chain connects TRBV19 to TRBJ1-2, with 7 nucleotides matching TRBD1. CDR1 is LNHDA, CDR2 SQIVND, per germline (reference sequence). With 6 bases clipped from V and 5 bases from J, the junction kept 9 bases outside the gene matches. The CDR3 has 14 residues. CDR3 residues: CASSLRDSRYGYTF. CDR3 bases: TGTGCCAGTAGCCTCCGGGACAGTAGGTATGGCTACACCTTC.

J is TRBJ1-2 and V is TRBV5-5; D call uncertain. The V gene's germline CDR1 is SGHKS and CDR2 YYEKEE (reference sequence). Trimming took 4 bases from V and 0 from J, leaving 22 bases between them. The CDR3 runs 18 residues. The CDR3 DNA reads TGTGCCAGCAGCGGGTTCCTGGGCCCTTTGGGATCTAACTATGGCTACACCTTC. As protein: CASSGFLGPLGSNYGYTF.

The table lists this clonotype with a few counts. The rearrangement links TRBV14 to TRBJ1-2; D gene unclear. V was trimmed by 2 bases and J by 0 bases, leaving 7 bases between them. The CDR3 extends over 14 amino acids. The germline V gene has CDR1 SGHDN and CDR2 FVKESK. This CDR3 is CASSQLGTNYGYTF. The CDR3 coding sequence is TGTGCCAGCAGCCAACTGGGGACTAACTATGGCTACACCTTC.

V is TRBV9 and J is TRBJ2-3, with 10 bases matching TRBD2. This CDR3 is 15 amino acids long. Germline loops: CDR1 SGDLS, CDR2 YYNGEE. The V gene end was trimmed by 4 bases and the J gene end by 5 bases; junction bases not matched to a gene: 7. The CDR3 region is CASSRTSGHVDTQYF. The DNA of the CDR3 is TGTGCCAGCAGCCGGACTAGCGGACACGTAGATACGCAGTATTTT.

This chain joins TRBV6-1 and TRBJ1-2; D is unresolved. This CDR3 has 15 amino acids. Germline V gene data show CDR1 as MNHNS and CDR2 as SASEGT. Trimming removed 1 base at V and 4 bases at J, with 13 bases between. The CDR3 nucleotides are TGTGCCAGCAGTGAAGGGACTTATTTGGGCTATGGCTACACCTTC. It yields the protein CASSEGTYLGYGYTF.

The chain recombines TRBV10-3 with TRBJ1-1, with 7 bases lining up with TRBD1. Germline CDR1 and CDR2: ENHRY and SYGVKD. The CDR3 is made up of 16 amino acids. V shed 5 bases and J 1 base; nucleotides not matched to a gene: 10. The CDR3 DNA follows: TGTGCCATCAGTCCACCCGGGACAGCTAAGAACACTGAAGCTTTCTTT. Its protein is CAISPPGTAKNTEAFF.

The chain combines TRBV29-1 with TRBJ2-3; D remains ambiguous. The germline V gene encodes CDR1 SQVTM and CDR2 ANQGSEA. There are 14 residues in the CDR3. V dropped 4 bases and J dropped 1 base, with 12 bases sitting between them. The CDR3 sequence is CSVGHGLGTDTQYF. Here the CDR3 DNA reads TGCAGCGTTGGTCACGGGTTGGGCACAGATACGCAGTATTTT.